The T cell receptor (beta chain) described here comes from a study of T cell responses to AZD1222 COVID-19 vaccine. Study-wide points: Regions left unmutated in variants are reportedly the target of nearly half of spike-specific TCRs.

The CDR3 contains 17 residues. Germline V gives CDR1 SGDLS, CDR2 YYNGEE. Trimming cost V 0 bases and J 6 bases; bases outside gene matches: 13. This clone came up once. Its antigen is undetermined. Whether given at about 4 or about 12 weeks, second doses were pooled. TCRdb's table, derived via immunoSEQ multiplex PCR, lists solely in-frame clones and lacks some. The repertoire holds tens of thousands of clones, with around 82% as singletons. The specimen comprised peripheral blood, sampled 28 days after the second AZD1222 dose. The rearrangement uses TRBV9 and TRBJ1-2; 8 nucleotides align to TRBD1. The clonotype comes from an adult who received the AZD1222 COVID-19 vaccine. The CDR3 coding sequence is TGTGCCAGCAGCGTAGATCATTGGACAGGGAGGGGGGATGGCTACACCTTC. This translates into CASSVDHWTGRGDGYTF. Based on the CDR3 plus reference TRBV9 and TRBJ1-2, the full variable domain is DSGVTQTPKHLITATGQRVTLRCSPRSGDLSVYWYQQSLDQGLQFLIQYYNGEERAKGNILERFSAQQFPDLHSELNLSSLELGDSALYFCASSVDHWTGRGDGYTFGSGTRLTVV.